Following are 8 T cell receptor beta chains from one sample sequenced in a study of shared clonotypes between healthy human individuals (dated by TCRdb to between 2020 and 2021). Library creation used the immunoSEQ multiplex PCR assay. This is the immuneACCESS table as TCRdb keeps it, with only in-frame sequences that have V and J called. A part of the clones is gone; compared with another copy, unresolved V genes explain less than half, and the rest is unexplained. Within this sample are around 600,000 clones, with 95% to 98% of them counted one time only. The ten largest clones add up to 0.3% of the sample. For the CD8 naive samples, CD45RO-negative cells were positively selected for CCR7, yielding a CD45RA+CCR7+ population from which TemRA cells were excluded. The sample taken for sequencing was naive CD8+ T cells sorted from blood. In the paper's terms, the cell subset or site label means: CD45RA+CCR7+. These TCRs come from a man under 40 in good health.

This sequence joins TRBV29-1 and TRBJ1-2; D gene unclear. CDR3 length equals 11 residues. Deletions cut 4 bases from V and 6 bases from J, with 9 bases between. Per the germline V gene, CDR1 is SQVTM and CDR2 is ANQGSEA. The CDR3 DNA sequence: TGCAGCGTTGCGTCAGGCGATGGCTACACCTTC. Its protein product is CSVASGDGYTF.

The count of this clone is one. The V gene is TRBV29-1, the J gene TRBJ2-5; 7 nucleotides align to TRBD1. The last part of the DNA fits TRBJ2-7 better; the J call may be wrong. The CDR3 totals 15 residues. Germline V gene data show CDR1 as SQVTM and CDR2 as ANQGSEA. CDR3: CSVAFPDRRVYEQYF. CDR3 nucleotides: TGCAGCGTGGCATTTCCGGACAGGAGAGTCTACGAGCAGTACTTC.

The rearrangement uses TRBV27 and TRBJ2-7; the D gene is possibly TRBD1 (5 bases). The germline V gene has CDR1 MNHEY and CDR2 SMNVEV (reference sequence). The CDR3 runs to 14 residues. With 3 bases removed from V and 4 bases from J, the gap between germline ends came to 13 bases. The CDR3 is CASSFSTGPYEQYF. The CDR3, as DNA: TGTGCCAGCAGTTTTTCCACAGGACCATACGAGCAGTACTTC.

The CDR3 loop is CASSLDRIEHFPTYYGYTF. The DNA for the CDR3 is TGTGCCAGCAGCCTAGACAGGATAGAACACTTTCCCACCTACTATGGCTACACCTTC. The chain employs TRBV5-6 and TRBJ1-2; perhaps TRBD1 as D (6 bases). Germline assignment: CDR1 SGHDT and CDR2 YYEEEE. This CDR3 contains 19 residues. Trimming took off 4 bases at V and 3 bases at J, with 28 bases between the two ends.

The CDR3 region is CASSPENTEAFF. CDR3 coding DNA: TGTGCCAGCAGCCCGGAGAACACTGAAGCTTTCTTT. The chain is built from TRBV5-5 and TRBJ1-1; D uncertain. Trimming cost V 4 bases and J 1 base, with 5 bases left between them. Per the germline V gene, CDR1 is SGHKS and CDR2 is YYEKEE (reference sequence). CDR3 length: 12 residues.

The CDR3 DNA reads TGTGCCAGCAGTCCCGGCAGGGAGGGCTATGGCTACACCTTC. It codes for CASSPGREGYGYTF. The chain employs TRBV27 and TRBJ1-2; a possible D gene is TRBD1 (5 bases). Germline V gene lookup returns CDR1 MNHEY and CDR2 SMNVEV (reference sequence). The CDR3 consists of 14 residues. V lost 5 bases, J lost 4 bases, and 14 bases lay in between.

The chain links TRBV7-9 to TRBJ2-1; D gene unclear. This CDR3 has 12 residues. Trimming cost V 5 bases and J 8 bases, with 10 bases left between them. Germline CDR1 is SEHNR and CDR2 is FQNEAQ (reference sequence). The DNA of the CDR3 is TGTGCCAGCAGCACCCAAGCCCATGAGCAGTTCTTC. Protein sequence: CASSTQAHEQFF.

This clone was found once. This sequence joins TRBV2 and TRBJ2-3; 7 bases align to TRBD1. CDR1 and CDR2 (germline): SNHLY, FYNNEI. Germline trimming cut 6 bases from V and 0 bases from J; bases unmatched to any gene: 6. The CDR3 consists of 15 residues. The CDR3 sequence: CASSVGQSSTDTQYF. The CDR3 bases are TGTGCCAGCAGCGTGGGACAGTCTAGCACAGATACGCAGTATTTT. Complete variable domain (other parts from reference TRBV2 and TRBJ2-3): EPEVTQTPSHQVTQMGQEVILRCVPISNHLYFYWYRQILGQKVEFLVSFYNNEISEKSEIFDDQFSVERPDGSNFTLKIRSTKLEDSAMYFCASSVGQSSTDTQYFGPGTRLTVL.